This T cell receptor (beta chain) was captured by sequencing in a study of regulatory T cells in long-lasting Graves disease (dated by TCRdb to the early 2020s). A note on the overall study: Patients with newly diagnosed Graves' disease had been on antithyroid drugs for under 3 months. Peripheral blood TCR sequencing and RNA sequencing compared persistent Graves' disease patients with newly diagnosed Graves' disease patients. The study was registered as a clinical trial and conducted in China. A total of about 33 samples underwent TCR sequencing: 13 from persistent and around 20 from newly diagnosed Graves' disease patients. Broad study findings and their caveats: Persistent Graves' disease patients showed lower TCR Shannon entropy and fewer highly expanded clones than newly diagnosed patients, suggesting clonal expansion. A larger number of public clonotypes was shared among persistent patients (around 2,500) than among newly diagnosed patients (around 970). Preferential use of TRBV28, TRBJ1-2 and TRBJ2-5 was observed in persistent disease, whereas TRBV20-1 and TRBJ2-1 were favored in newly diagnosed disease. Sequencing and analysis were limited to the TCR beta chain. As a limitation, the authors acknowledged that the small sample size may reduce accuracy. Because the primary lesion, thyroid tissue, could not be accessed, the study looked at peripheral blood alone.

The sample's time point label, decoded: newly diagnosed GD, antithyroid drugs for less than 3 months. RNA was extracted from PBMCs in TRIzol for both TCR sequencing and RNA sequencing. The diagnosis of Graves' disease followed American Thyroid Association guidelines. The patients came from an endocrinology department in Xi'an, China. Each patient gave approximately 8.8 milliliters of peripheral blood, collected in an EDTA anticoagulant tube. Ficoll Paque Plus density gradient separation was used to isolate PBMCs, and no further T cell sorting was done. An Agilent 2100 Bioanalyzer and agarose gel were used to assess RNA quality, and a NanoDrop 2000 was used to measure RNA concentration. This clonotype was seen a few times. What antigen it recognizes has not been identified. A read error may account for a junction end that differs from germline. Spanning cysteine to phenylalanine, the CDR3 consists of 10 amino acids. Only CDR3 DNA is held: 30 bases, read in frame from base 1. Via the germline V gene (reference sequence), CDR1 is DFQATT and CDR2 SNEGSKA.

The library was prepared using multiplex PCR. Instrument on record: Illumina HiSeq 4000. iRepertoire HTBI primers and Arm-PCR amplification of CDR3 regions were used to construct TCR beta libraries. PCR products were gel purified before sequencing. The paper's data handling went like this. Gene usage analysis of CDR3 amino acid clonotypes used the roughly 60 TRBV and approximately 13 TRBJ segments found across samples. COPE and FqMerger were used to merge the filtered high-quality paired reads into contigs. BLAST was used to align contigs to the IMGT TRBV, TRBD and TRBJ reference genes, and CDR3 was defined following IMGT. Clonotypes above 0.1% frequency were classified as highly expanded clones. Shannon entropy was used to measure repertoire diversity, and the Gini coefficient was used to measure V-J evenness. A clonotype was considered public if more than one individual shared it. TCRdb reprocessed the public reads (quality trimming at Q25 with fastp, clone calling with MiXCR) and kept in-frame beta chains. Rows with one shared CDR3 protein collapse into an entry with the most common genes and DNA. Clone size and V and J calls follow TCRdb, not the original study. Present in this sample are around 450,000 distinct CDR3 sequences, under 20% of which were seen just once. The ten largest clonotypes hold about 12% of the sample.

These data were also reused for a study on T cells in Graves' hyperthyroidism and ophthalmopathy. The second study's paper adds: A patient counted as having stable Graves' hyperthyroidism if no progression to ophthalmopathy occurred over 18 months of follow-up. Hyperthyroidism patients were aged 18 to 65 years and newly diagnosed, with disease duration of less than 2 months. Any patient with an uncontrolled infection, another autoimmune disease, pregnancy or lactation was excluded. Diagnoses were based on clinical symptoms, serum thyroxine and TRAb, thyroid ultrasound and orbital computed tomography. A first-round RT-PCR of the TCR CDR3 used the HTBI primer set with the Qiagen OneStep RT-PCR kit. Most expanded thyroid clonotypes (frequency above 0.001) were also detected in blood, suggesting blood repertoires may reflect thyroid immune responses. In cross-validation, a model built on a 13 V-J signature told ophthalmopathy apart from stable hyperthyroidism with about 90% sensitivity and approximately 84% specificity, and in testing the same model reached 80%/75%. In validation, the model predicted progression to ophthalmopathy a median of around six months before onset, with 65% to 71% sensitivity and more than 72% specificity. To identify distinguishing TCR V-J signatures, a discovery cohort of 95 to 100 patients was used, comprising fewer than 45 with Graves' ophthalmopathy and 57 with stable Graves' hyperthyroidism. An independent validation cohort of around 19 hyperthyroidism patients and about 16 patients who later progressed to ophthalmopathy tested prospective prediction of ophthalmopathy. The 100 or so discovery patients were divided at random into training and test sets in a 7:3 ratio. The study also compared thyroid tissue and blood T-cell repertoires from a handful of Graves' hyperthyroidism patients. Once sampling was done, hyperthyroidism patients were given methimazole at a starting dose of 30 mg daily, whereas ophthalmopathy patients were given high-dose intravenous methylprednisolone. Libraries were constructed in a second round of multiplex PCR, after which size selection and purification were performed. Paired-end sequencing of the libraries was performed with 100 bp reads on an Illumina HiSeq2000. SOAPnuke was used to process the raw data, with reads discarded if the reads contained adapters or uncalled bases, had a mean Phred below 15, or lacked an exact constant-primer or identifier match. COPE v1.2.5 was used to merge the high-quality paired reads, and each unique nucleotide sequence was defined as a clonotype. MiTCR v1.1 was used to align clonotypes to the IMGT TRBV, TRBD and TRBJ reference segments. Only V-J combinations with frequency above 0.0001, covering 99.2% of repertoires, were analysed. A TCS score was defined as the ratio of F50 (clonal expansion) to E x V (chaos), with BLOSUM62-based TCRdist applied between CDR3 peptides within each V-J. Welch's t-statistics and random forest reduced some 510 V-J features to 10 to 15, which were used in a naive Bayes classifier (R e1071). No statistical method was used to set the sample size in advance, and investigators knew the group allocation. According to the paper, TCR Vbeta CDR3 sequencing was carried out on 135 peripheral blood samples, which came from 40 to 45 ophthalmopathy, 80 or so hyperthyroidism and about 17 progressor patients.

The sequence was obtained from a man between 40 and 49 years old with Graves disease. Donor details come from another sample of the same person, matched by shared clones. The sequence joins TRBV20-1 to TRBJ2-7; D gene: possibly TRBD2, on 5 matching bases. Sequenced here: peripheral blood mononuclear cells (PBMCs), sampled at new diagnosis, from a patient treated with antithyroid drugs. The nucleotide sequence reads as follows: TGCAGTACTAGGAAATACGAGCAGTACTTC. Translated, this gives CSTRKYEQYF.